This T cell receptor beta chain appears in the sequencing data of a study of blood T cell repertoires in COVID-19. Profiled with immunoSEQ multiplex PCR; TCRdb holds only in-frame clones, not every one. Of around 130,000 clones listed, roughly 80% were seen once; the top ten hold 1.5% to 2%. Participants were aged roughly 18 to 95 years, lived in roughly 25 US areas, and enrolled virtually. Germline lookup yields CDR1 LGHNA and CDR2 YSLEER. This CDR3 contains 17 residues. V was pared by 4 bases and J by 4 bases, with 9 bases of the junction left unmatched. V gene TRBV4-3 combines with J gene TRBJ1-4, with TRBD1 matching 10 bases. This sequence originates from a woman in her late teens or twenties who had been exposed to COVID-19. The sequenced sample consisted of PBMCs or T cells enriched from blood (not recorded which). Here the CDR3 DNA reads TGCGCCAGCAGCCGGATCGGCGGGACAGGGGATAATGAAAAACTGTTTTTT. This codes for CASSRIGGTGDNEKLFF.